A single T cell receptor (beta chain) is shown here with its context. V lost 6 bases and J lost 7; bases outside the gene matches: 10. CDR3 length equals 15 residues. Germline V gene sequence: CDR1 SGHTA, CDR2 FQGNSA. This sample was included in a study of blood T cell repertoires in COVID-19. Study in general: Samples came from the United States, Italy and Spain, spanning acute and convalescent COVID-19.

Per the authors' pipeline: Estimates of nucleated cell counts were drawn from the amplification of reference gene primers. TCRdb keeps only in-frame clones here, not all; method: immunoSEQ multiplex PCR. V and J calls and clone size come straight from that table; D and trimming were deduced from the DNA. The data show more than 65,000 clones, 80% to 90% seen once. The chain joins TRBV7-2 to TRBJ2-2, with 8 nucleotides matching TRBD1. Sequencing was performed on peripheral blood. This clonotype originated in a man aged 50 or older with acute or convalescent COVID-19. Written as DNA, the CDR3 is TGTGCCAGCAGTCCCAGGACAGGGAGTATCGGGGAGCTGTTTTTT. Translated: CASSPRTGSIGELFF.